Shown below are 3 T cell receptor beta chains from a single sample sequenced in a study of graft-versus-host responses after intestinal transplantation. These receptors' antigens are unknown. Clones were read by immunoSEQ multiplex PCR, and TCRdb kept only the in-frame ones, dropping some. The sample has about 96,000 clones; roughly 90% are singletons. Source: unstimulated CD4+ T cells sorted from spleen or lymph node cells, taken before intestinal transplant. The receptors shown here come from a human donor who received an intestinal transplant.

The genes are TRBV7-9 and TRBJ2-2; D is possibly TRBD2 (7 bases). The ends were cut back, 5 bases at V and 3 bases at J, with 19 bases in the middle. CDR1 SEHNR and CDR2 FQNEAQ come from the germline V gene (reference sequence). The CDR3 sequence is 17 residues long. The CDR3 DNA reads as TGTGCCAGCAGCCAAAGCAACCGGGGGGCCGACACCGGGGAGCTGTTTTTT. This gives the protein CASSQSNRGADTGELFF.

The chain uses TRBV6-5 and TRBJ2-7; possibly TRBD2 for D (6 bases). This CDR3 contains 14 residues. V was pared by 5 bases and J by 0 bases, with 11 bases between. Germline loops: CDR1 MNHEY, CDR2 SVGAGI. CDR3: CASSGASVSYEQYF. In DNA, the CDR3 is TGTGCCAGCAGTGGTGCTAGCGTCTCCTACGAGCAGTACTTC.

This chain links TRBV30 with TRBJ1-4, with 7 bases that match TRBD1. This CDR3 is 15 amino acids long. CDR1 is GTSNPN and CDR2 is SVGIG in the germline V gene (reference sequence). The trim removed 2 bases at V and 3 bases at J, leaving 6 bases unmatched. In DNA form, the CDR3 reads TGTGCCTGGAGTCGGCAGGGGGGTTCTAATGAAAAACTGTTTTTT. Its translation is CAWSRQGGSNEKLFF. Filled out from reference TRBV30 and TRBJ1-4, the complete variable domain reads SQTIHQWPATLVQPVGSPLSLECTVEGTSNPNLYWYRQAAGRGLQLLFYSVGIGQISSEVPQNLSASRPQDRQFILSSKKLLLSDSGFYLCAWSRQGGSNEKLFFGSGTQLSVL.